The 30 T cell receptor beta chains below come from one sample, sequenced in a study of neurological immune-mediated disorders. TCRdb reprocessed the 5' RACE reads via MiXCR and lists one record per CDR3 protein. The table shows tens of thousands of distinct CDR3 sequences, with just over 2.5% occurring only once. The sample comprised PBMCs. The receptor set was obtained from a young woman with multiple sclerosis.

This clonotype showed up many times. The J gene is TRBJ1-3, the V gene TRBV12-3 or TRBV12-4, with D unclear. V lost 3 bases, J lost 9 bases, and 12 bases lay in between. The CDR3 consists of 13 residues. The CDR3 DNA reads as TGTGCCAGCAGTTTTAGGTTGCGTGGCACCATATATTTT. Residues: CASSFRLRGTIYF.

This clonotype was seen repeatedly, ten times or more. The genes are TRBV20-1 and TRBJ2-7, with D hard to call. This CDR3 has 13 residues. V lost 4 bases, J lost 4 bases, and 14 bases lay in between. Germline lookup yields CDR1 DFQATT and CDR2 SNEGSKA (reference sequence). This CDR3 is CSATPLVGYEQYF. CDR3 sequence (DNA): TGCAGTGCTACCCCGCTAGTTGGGTACGAGCAGTACTTC.

This clonotype was recorded many times. V gene TRBV18 combines with J gene TRBJ2-1; TRBD1 is a possible D gene (6 bases). The V gene lost 6 bases and the J gene lost 0 bases, with 12 bases spanning the gap. CDR3 size: 15 residues. The germline CDR1 and CDR2 sequences are KGHSH and LQKENI. CDR3 DNA: TGTGCCAGCTCGCCAGACAGGTCCTCCTACAATGAGCAGTTCTTC. This encodes CASSPDRSSYNEQFF. The full variable domain, its missing parts supplied by reference TRBV18 and TRBJ2-1, is NAGVMQNPRHLVRRRGQEARLRCSPMKGHSHVYWYRQLPEEGLKFMVYLQKENIIDESGMPKERFSAEFPKEGPSILRIQQVVRGDSAAYFCASSPDRSSYNEQFFGPGTRLTVL.

Ten or more counts support this clonotype. The chain couples TRBV3-1 to TRBJ2-5; the D gene is possibly TRBD1 (5 bases). Germline CDR1 is LGHDT and CDR2 is YNNKEL (reference sequence). The CDR3 extends over 14 amino acids. V lost 1 base and J lost 2, with 8 bases in between. The CDR3 DNA sequence: TGTGCCAGCAGCCAAGCGGCAGGGCAAGAGACCCAGTACTTC. This codes for CASSQAAGQETQYF.

This chain connects TRBV5-1 to TRBJ1-5; TRBD1 agrees at 9 bases. The CDR3 has 17 residues. The junction had 10 bases not matched to a gene; V was cut back by 6 bases and J by 0 bases. Germline V lookup: CDR1 SGHRS, CDR2 YFSETQ. The DNA for the CDR3 is TGCGCCAGCACCGTGAGGGACAGGGAACGTAGCAATCAGCCCCAGCATTTT. Translating gives CASTVRDRERSNQPQHF.

The sample holds many counts of this clonotype. This sequence joins TRBV5-1 and TRBJ2-2; 8 bases are a match to TRBD1. The CDR3 runs to 16 residues. V dropped 6 bases and J dropped 2; count of bases not matched to a gene: 9. Germline assignment: CDR1 SGHRS and CDR2 YFSETQ. DNA for the CDR3: TGCGCCAGCACCGACCCAGGGACAGGCAACACCGGGGAGCTGTTTTTT. Its translation is CASTDPGTGNTGELFF.

With regard to this clonotype: No conserved phenylalanine or tryptophan ends this CDR3, so it is likely a read error. This sequence joins TRBV11-2 and TRBJ2-7; the match to TRBD2 covers 11 bases. The CDR3 is 15 amino acids. Germline loops: CDR1 SGHAT, CDR2 FQNNGV. The V and J ends lost 5 bases and 2 bases, in that order; junction bases with no gene match: 5. CDR3 sequence reads: CASSAGLADTYEQYL. Written as DNA, the CDR3 is TGTGCCAGCAGCGCGGGACTAGCGGACACCTACGAGCAGTACTTA.

Regarding this clonotype: A much larger clone lies a single base off, so this may be a read error. The chain combines TRBV2 with TRBJ1-1; 8 positions agree with TRBD1. The CDR3 has 16 residues. Germline values: CDR1 SNHLY, CDR2 FYNNEI. V lost 6 bases to trimming and J lost 10 bases; unmatched junction nucleotides: 19. CDR3 residues: CASSEHGTGSTGGAFF. CDR3 sequence (DNA): TGTGCCAGCAGCGAACACGGGACAGGTTCTACCGGGGGAGCTTTCTTT.

In its sample, this clonotype was seen many times. CDR3 in DNA: TGTGCCAGCAGCTCTTCGACAGGGGCCTACGAGCAGTACTTC. Translated: CASSSSTGAYEQYF. The chain has TRBV5-5 and TRBJ2-7; TRBD1 matches at 8 bases. The length of the CDR3 is 14 residues. The junction had 4 bases not matched to a gene; V was cut back by 3 bases and J by 2 bases. CDR1 and CDR2 from the germline V gene are SGHKS and YYEKEE (reference sequence).

The table lists this clonotype with many counts. The V gene is TRBV30, the J gene TRBJ2-7; 8 positions match TRBD1. CDR1 and CDR2 (germline): GTSNPN, SVGIG (reference sequence). CDR3 length: 14 amino acids. V was clipped by 1 base and J by 5 bases; unmatched bases: 7. The CDR3 bases are TGTGCCTGGAGTGGCGGGACAGGTTTCCACGAGCAGTACTTC. Encoded protein: CAWSGGTGFHEQYF.

Ten or more counts support this clonotype. The CDR3 nucleotides read TGCGCCAGCAGCCCCCTAGACAAAACCTACGAGCAGTACTTC. Its protein is CASSPLDKTYEQYF. This chain connects TRBV5-1 to TRBJ2-7; D is unclear. This CDR3 is 14 amino acids long. V dropped 4 bases and J dropped 2 bases, with 13 bases sitting between them. The germline gives CDR1 SGHRS, CDR2 YFSETQ.

This clonotype was seen at least ten times. The chain recombines TRBV6-6 with TRBJ2-1; 13 bases agree with TRBD2. The V gene's germline CDR1 is MNHNY and CDR2 SVGAGI (reference sequence). J was trimmed by 8 bases and V by 6 bases; bases with no gene match: 4. The CDR3 consists of 14 residues. CDR3 DNA: TGTGCCAGCAGAGGACTAGCGGGAGTGGATGAGCAGTTCTTC. This sequence encodes CASRGLAGVDEQFF.

This clonotype was seen many times. The chain links TRBV5-1 to TRBJ1-4; perhaps TRBD1 as D (6 bases). This CDR3 region has 15 residues. Germline CDR1 reads SGHRS; CDR2 reads YFSETQ. Trimming took off 1 base at V and 7 bases at J, with 14 bases between the two ends. CDR3 amino acids: CASSLSGGRIEKLFF. For the CDR3, the DNA is TGCGCCAGCAGCTTGAGTGGGGGGCGAATTGAAAAACTGTTTTTT.

In its sample, this clonotype was seen many times. The chain has TRBV29-1 and TRBJ2-1; 7 bases are shared with TRBD2. This CDR3 contains 13 residues. Germline V CDR1 and CDR2: SQVTM, ANQGSEA. The J segment lost 4 bases and the V segment lost 4 bases, leaving 4 bases of the junction unmatched. The CDR3 protein is CSVAASGYNEQFF. DNA of the CDR3: TGCAGCGTTGCGGCTAGCGGATACAATGAGCAGTTCTTC.

This clonotype was found many times. The chain is built from TRBV27 and TRBJ2-1; tentatively, D is TRBD1 or TRBD2 (6 bases each). The V and J ends lost 2 bases and 4 bases respectively, with 9 bases between them. This CDR3 comprises 14 residues. From germline, CDR1 is MNHEY and CDR2 SMNVEV (reference sequence). The CDR3 region has the DNA TGTGCCAGCAGTTTAGGAGGGGGATACAATGAGCAGTTCTTC. Translated, it gives CASSLGGGYNEQFF.

Ten or more counts support this clonotype. The J gene is TRBJ1-6, the V gene TRBV7-9, with 9 nucleotides matching TRBD1. This CDR3 has 14 amino acids. In germline, CDR1 is SEHNR, CDR2 FQNEAQ (reference sequence). Trimming cost V 1 base and J 13 bases; bases outside gene matches: 5. CDR3 sequence (DNA): TGTGCCAGCAGCTTAGGCCGGGACAGGGACCCCCTCCACTTT. It specifies CASSLGRDRDPLHF.

This clonotype was counted at least ten times. The chain links TRBV4-3 to TRBJ1-1; D is unclear. The CDR3 spans 15 residues. Between the trimmed V and J ends, which lost 0 bases and 2 bases, there was a span of 10 bases. Germline V gives CDR1 LGHNA, CDR2 YSLEER. In DNA, the CDR3 is TGCGCCAGCAGCCAAGATAACATGGCAAACACTGAAGCTTTCTTT. Residues: CASSQDNMANTEAFF.

This clonotype was seen at least ten times. J is TRBJ2-2 and V is TRBV6-2 or TRBV6-3; 7 bases line up with TRBD2. The V gene end was trimmed by 2 bases and the J gene end by 7 bases; junction bases not matched to a gene: 7. The CDR3 consists of 15 residues. The germline gives CDR1 MNHEY, CDR2 SVGEGT. In nucleotides, the CDR3 is TGTGCCAGCAGTTACCGCGCGGGAGAGGGCGGGGAGCTGTTTTTT. This sequence encodes CASSYRAGEGGELFF.

This clonotype was counted ten times or more. The chain recombines TRBV12-3 or TRBV12-4 with TRBJ1-5, with TRBD1 as a possible D gene (5 bases). This CDR3 has 13 amino acids. Trimming left V 8 bases short and J 1 base short, with 9 bases between. CDR3 loop: CASARDSNQPQHF. The CDR3, as DNA: TGTGCCAGCGCTAGGGACAGCAATCAGCCCCAGCATTTT.

There are many counts of this clonotype. This chain joins TRBV20-1 and TRBJ2-3, with TRBD2 matching over 11 bases. The CDR3 consists of 16 residues. V lost 0 bases and J lost 2; bases outside the gene matches: 4. Germline V gene lookup returns CDR1 DFQATT and CDR2 SNEGSKA (reference sequence). CDR3 in amino acids: CSARDPTSGDTDTQYF. DNA for the CDR3: TGCAGTGCTAGAGACCCGACTAGCGGGGACACAGATACGCAGTATTTT.

Many counts were recorded for this clonotype. The chain employs TRBV20-1 and TRBJ2-2, with 10 positions matching TRBD2. V lost 6 bases, J lost 6 bases, and 7 bases stayed unmatched. Germline V CDR1 and CDR2: DFQATT, SNEGSKA (reference sequence). CDR3 length equals 14 residues. CDR3 coding DNA: TGCAGTGCCGCTGGGACTAGCGATGCCGGGGAGCTGTTTTTT. This sequence encodes CSAAGTSDAGELFF.

This clonotype was counted only a few times. This chain connects TRBV18 to TRBJ1-4, with D unclear. The CDR3 sequence is 12 residues long. V was shortened by 2 bases and J by 5 bases, with 3 bases between the two germline ends. The germline V gene has CDR1 KGHSH and CDR2 LQKENI. The CDR3 is CASSPENEKLFF. CDR3 in DNA: TGTGCCAGCTCACCAGAGAATGAAAAACTGTTTTTT.

This clonotype came up many times. The rearrangement uses TRBV27 and TRBJ2-2, with 9 bases matching TRBD1. Per the germline V gene, CDR1 is MNHEY and CDR2 is SMNVEV (reference sequence). Trimming took 8 bases from V and 3 from J; bases not matched to a gene: 4. The CDR3 consists of 14 residues. CDR3 in DNA: TGTGCCAGCGGACAGGGGTGGGACACCGGGGAGCTGTTTTTT. It yields the protein CASGQGWDTGELFF.

This clonotype was counted ten times or more. The chain recombines TRBV12-3 or TRBV12-4 with TRBJ2-2, with 8 positions matching TRBD2. Trimming cost V 6 bases and J 6 bases; bases outside gene matches: 3. This CDR3 comprises 13 residues. The CDR3 coding sequence is TGTGCCAGCAGCGCGGGGGGAGCCGGGGAGCTGTTTTTT. This translates into CASSAGGAGELFF.

Ten or more counts support this clonotype. The chain uses TRBV2 and TRBJ1-4; D gene unclear. Germline lookup yields CDR1 SNHLY and CDR2 FYNNEI. The CDR3 runs 12 residues. The V end was cut by 5 bases, the J end by 10 bases, with 11 bases between. CDR3 sequence reads: CASSSGSGKLFF. As DNA, the CDR3 is TGTGCCAGCAGTTCTGGGAGCGGAAAACTGTTTTTT. The full variable domain, rest sourced from reference TRBV2 and TRBJ1-4, is EPEVTQTPSHQVTQMGQEVILRCVPISNHLYFYWYRQILGQKVEFLVSFYNNEISEKSEIFDDQFSVERPDGSNFTLKIRSTKLEDSAMYFCASSSGSGKLFFGSGTQLSVL.

Many counts were recorded for this clonotype. The rearrangement links TRBV10-3 to TRBJ1-1; D uncertain. The CDR3 sequence is 13 residues long. Trimming took 3 bases from V and 1 from J, leaving 6 bases between them. From germline, CDR1 is ENHRY and CDR2 SYGVKD. CDR3 residues: CAISEYKNTEAFF. The CDR3 nucleotides read TGTGCCATCAGTGAATACAAGAACACTGAAGCTTTCTTT.

This clonotype was counted ten times or more. The chain combines TRBV29-1 with TRBJ2-6; D gene ambiguous. With 4 bases removed from V and 2 bases from J, the gap between germline ends came to 6 bases. This CDR3 contains 13 residues. Looked up from germline, CDR1 is SQVTM and CDR2 is ANQGSEA. CDR3 amino acids: CSVVGTGANVLTF. CDR3 nucleotide sequence: TGCAGCGTTGTAGGGACTGGGGCCAACGTCCTGACTTTC.

This clonotype was seen a few times. A much more abundant neighbour one base away suggests this may be a read error. The chain employs TRBV20-1 and TRBJ2-2; D is unresolved. The germline V gene has CDR1 DFQATT and CDR2 SNEGSKA (reference sequence). The V gene lost 0 bases and the J gene lost 2 bases, with 10 bases spanning the gap. The CDR3 is 15 amino acids. CDR3 sequence (DNA): TGCAGTGCTAGAGATAGAAGCACCAACACCGGGGAGCTGTTTTTT. It codes for CSARDRSTNTGELFF.

This clonotype was seen at least ten times. The chain employs TRBV5-1 and TRBJ1-1; D ambiguous. This CDR3 is 16 amino acids long. Germline V gene lookup returns CDR1 SGHRS and CDR2 YFSETQ. Trimming took 4 bases from V and 0 from J, leaving 16 bases between them. CDR3 in DNA: TGCGCCAGCAGCCCGGAGGGATTTACGATGAACACTGAAGCTTTCTTT. It yields the protein CASSPEGFTMNTEAFF. The full variable domain, its missing parts supplied by reference TRBV5-1 and TRBJ1-1, is KAGVTQTPRYLIKTRGQQVTLSCSPISGHRSVSWYQQTPGQGLQFLFEYFSETQRNKGNFPGRFSGRQFSNSRSEMNVSTLELGDSALYLCASSPEGFTMNTEAFFGQGTRLTVV.

This clonotype was counted at least ten times. The chain joins TRBV12-3 or TRBV12-4 to TRBJ2-7; D call uncertain. The CDR3 contains 14 residues. The V and J ends lost 3 bases and 0 bases respectively, with 9 bases between them. CDR3 region: CASSFSASSYEQYF. The CDR3 DNA follows: TGTGCCAGCAGTTTCTCTGCGAGCTCCTACGAGCAGTACTTC.